These 10 T cell receptor beta chains were all obtained from the same sample, sequenced in a study of shared clonotypes between healthy human individuals. Libraries were prepared by immunoSEQ multiplex PCR; TCRdb keeps only in-frame clonotypes and omits some of them. The repertoire includes millions of clones, 85% to 95% of them detected once, and around 0.13% sits in the top ten. What was sequenced was naive CD4+ T cells sorted from blood. Subset given: CD45RA+ positively selected. The receptors were sampled from a man between 18 and 35 years old in good health.

Regarding this clone: Other DNA variants within this sample encode the same CDR3. The chain links TRBV6-5 to TRBJ2-4; D not resolved. The CDR3 contains 15 residues. Germline CDR1 MNHEY, CDR2 SVGAGI. The ends were cut back, 0 bases at V and 0 bases at J, with 6 bases in the middle. CDR3 loop: CASSYSRLAKNIQYF. CDR3 in DNA: TGTGCCAGCAGTTACTCCAGATTAGCCAAAAACATTCAGTACTTC.

The chain carries TRBV30 and TRBJ2-5, with D uncertain. The V end was cut by 3 bases, the J end by 7 bases, with 21 bases between. The germline V gene encodes CDR1 GTSNPN and CDR2 SVGIG (reference sequence). The CDR3 runs to 15 residues. CDR3 DNA sequence: TGTGCCTGGAGGGCAGGACCGAATGGTGGGGTGACCCAGTACTTC. Protein product: CAWRAGPNGGVTQYF.

The V gene is TRBV30, the J gene TRBJ1-4; D is possibly TRBD1 (5 bases). Germline CDR1 GTSNPN, CDR2 SVGIG (reference sequence). The CDR3 spans 13 residues. Trimming shortened V by 2 bases and J by 4 bases, and 8 bases separated the two germline ends. CDR3 protein: CAWSPGHNEKLFF. Written as DNA, the CDR3 is TGTGCCTGGAGTCCAGGGCATAATGAAAAACTGTTTTTT. Combining the CDR3 with reference TRBV30 and TRBJ1-4 gives the whole variable domain SQTIHQWPATLVQPVGSPLSLECTVEGTSNPNLYWYRQAAGRGLQLLFYSVGIGQISSEVPQNLSASRPQDRQFILSSKKLLLSDSGFYLCAWSPGHNEKLFFGSGTQLSVL.

V usage is TRBV10-3 and J usage is TRBJ2-7; D might be TRBD1 (6 bases). Germline assignment: CDR1 ENHRY and CDR2 SYGVKD. The CDR3 runs 13 residues. V lost 6 bases and J lost 1, with 10 bases in between. The CDR3 region has the DNA TGTGCCATCAGCCGGGACATATCCTACGAGCAGTACTTC. Translated: CAISRDISYEQYF.

Worth noting for this clone: A junction boundary mismatches the germline segment, possibly from a read error. The V gene is TRBV7-7, the J gene TRBJ1-4, with a tentative D call TRBD1 (5 bases). The CDR3 sequence is 14 residues long. Looked up from germline, CDR1 is SSHAT and CDR2 is FNYEAQ (reference sequence). The CDR3 region is CASSLGGTDEKLFF. The DNA of the CDR3 is TGTGCTAGCAGCTTAGGAGGGACCGATGAAAAACTGTTTTTT.

The chain recombines TRBV30 with TRBJ1-1, with D perhaps TRBD1 (6 bases). CDR1 and CDR2 from the germline V gene are GTSNPN and SVGIG (reference sequence). The CDR3 loop spans 15 amino acids. Trimming pared 0 bases from V and 4 bases from J, leaving 15 bases between. The CDR3 nucleotides read TGTGCCTGGAGTGTCCTACACAGGGTGGGCACTGAAGCTTTCTTT. Translated: CAWSVLHRVGTEAFF.

The rearrangement links TRBV5-1 to TRBJ1-2; D is unclear. Trimming pared 0 bases from V and 8 bases from J, leaving 20 bases between. This CDR3 region has 16 residues. Germline V CDR1 and CDR2: SGHRS, YFSETQ. The CDR3 coding sequence is TGCGCCAGCAGCTTGGCGACGGCGGCAGGAATAGGCGGCTACACCTTC. It yields the protein CASSLATAAGIGGYTF. The complete variable domain, with remaining parts taken from reference TRBV5-1 and TRBJ1-2, reads KAGVTQTPRYLIKTRGQQVTLSCSPISGHRSVSWYQQTPGQGLQFLFEYFSETQRNKGNFPGRFSGRQFSNSRSEMNVSTLELGDSALYLCASSLATAAGIGGYTFGSGTRLTVV.

In its sample, this clone was seen once. The J gene is TRBJ2-1, the V gene TRBV7-2; D remains ambiguous. CDR1 is SGHTA and CDR2 is FQGNSA in the germline V gene. The CDR3 is 13 amino acids. V dropped 2 bases and J dropped 6 bases, with 8 bases sitting between them. In DNA, the CDR3 is TGTGCCAGCAGCTTAATGGGGTCCAATGAGCAGTTCTTC. Translated: CASSLMGSNEQFF.

V gene TRBV7-9 combines with J gene TRBJ2-2; D is unclear. V lost 2 bases, J lost 1 base, and 11 bases lay in between. The CDR3 extends over 16 amino acids. From germline, CDR1 is SEHNR and CDR2 FQNEAQ (reference sequence). The CDR3 reads CASSLYGRVNTGELFF. The CDR3 DNA sequence: TGTGCCAGCAGCTTATATGGACGGGTGAACACCGGGGAGCTGTTTTTT.

The genes are TRBV4-3 and TRBJ2-7; D tentatively fits TRBD1 or TRBD2 (5 bases each). This CDR3 is 15 amino acids long. The germline V gene has CDR1 LGHNA and CDR2 YSLEER. The V gene lost 1 base and the J gene lost 0 bases, with 10 bases spanning the gap. The chain's CDR3 is CASSQGPGSSYEQYF. CDR3 DNA: TGCGCCAGCAGCCAAGGTCCAGGGAGCTCCTACGAGCAGTACTTC.